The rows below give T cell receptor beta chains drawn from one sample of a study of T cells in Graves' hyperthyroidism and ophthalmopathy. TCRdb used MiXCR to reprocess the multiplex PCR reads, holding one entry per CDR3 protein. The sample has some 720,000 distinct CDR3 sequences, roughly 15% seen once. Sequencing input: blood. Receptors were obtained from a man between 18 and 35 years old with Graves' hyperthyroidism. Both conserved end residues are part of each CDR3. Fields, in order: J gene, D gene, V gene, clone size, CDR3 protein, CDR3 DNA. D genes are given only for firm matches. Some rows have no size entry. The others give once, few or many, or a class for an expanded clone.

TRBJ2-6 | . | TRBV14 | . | CASSQGPIRVDYQLGANVLTF | TGTGCCAGCAGCCAAGGGCCCATCCGTGTCGACTACCAATTGGGGGCCAACGTCCTGACTTTC
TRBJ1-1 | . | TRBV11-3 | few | CASSSSNTNTEAFF | TGTGCCAGCAGCTCCTCTAACACAAACACTGAAGCTTTCTTT
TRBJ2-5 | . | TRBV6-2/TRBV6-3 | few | CASSYSTRQETQYF | TGTGCCAGCAGTTACTCCACTAGGCAAGAGACCCAGTACTTC
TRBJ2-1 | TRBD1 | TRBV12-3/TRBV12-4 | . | CASSFGTGAYEQFF | TGTGCCAGCAGTTTTGGGACAGGAGCCTACGAGCAGTTCTTC
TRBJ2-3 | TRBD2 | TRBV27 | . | CASSSREDADTQYF | TGTGCCAGCAGTTCCCGGGAGGACGCAGATACGCAGTATTTT
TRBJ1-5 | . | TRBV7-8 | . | CASSLGGDTNQPQHF | TGTGCCAGCAGCTTAGGGGGGGACACCAATCAGCCCCAGCATTTT
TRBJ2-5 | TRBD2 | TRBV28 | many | CASSFGGIGETQYF | TGTGCCAGCAGTTTCGGGGGGATCGGAGAGACCCAGTACTTC
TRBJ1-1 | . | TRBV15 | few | CATSRGVDTEAFF | TGTGCCACCAGCAGAGGGGTAGACACTGAAGCTTTCTTT
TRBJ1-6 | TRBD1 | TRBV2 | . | CASTQQGVGSPLHF | TGTGCCAGCACCCAGCAGGGGGTCGGTTCACCCCTCCACTTT
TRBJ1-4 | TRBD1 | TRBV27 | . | CASSLWGGTGVEKLFF | TGTGCCAGCAGTTTATGGGGCGGGACAGGGGTAGAAAAACTGTTTTTT
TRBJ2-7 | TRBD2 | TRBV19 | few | CASSISLAGYEQYF | TGTGCCAGTAGTATTAGTCTAGCGGGTTACGAGCAGTACTTC
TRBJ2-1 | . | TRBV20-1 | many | CSASPTAPAHNEQFF | TGCAGTGCTAGCCCGACAGCCCCGGCCCACAATGAGCAGTTCTTC
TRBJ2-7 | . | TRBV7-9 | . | CASSQRQVSPYEQYF | TGTGCCAGCAGCCAAAGACAGGTGTCCCCCTACGAGCAGTACTTC
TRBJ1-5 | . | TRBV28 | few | CGIAVGRNQPQHF | TGTGGGATTGCGGTAGGTCGCAATCAGCCCCAGCATTTT
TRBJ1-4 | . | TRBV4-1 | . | CASSQEEGVKEKLFF | TGCGCCAGCAGCCAAGAGGAGGGAGTAAAGGAAAAACTGTTTTTT
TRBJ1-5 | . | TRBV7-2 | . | CASSSFRGDQPQHF | TGTGCCAGCAGCTCGTTTAGGGGGGATCAGCCCCAGCATTTT